The 22 T cell receptor beta chains below all came from one sample that was sequenced in a study of T-cell memory formation after mild COVID-19 (dated by TCRdb to the early 2020s). The receptor library was made with 5' RACE. Reads for this sample came from an Illumina NovaSeq 6000. Through fastp at Q25 and MiXCR, TCRdb rebuilt clones from the public reads, retaining in-frame beta chains. Identical CDR3 proteins give one entry, which carries the most common genes and DNA. The table for this sample lists about 340,000 distinct CDR3 sequences; 10% to 15% of them were counted only once. Over 20% of the sample goes to the ten largest clones. Sequences were obtained from PBMCs or a T cell subset sorted from them (not recorded which). Source of these receptors: a man between 18 and 35 years old who had mild COVID-19 (a few samples of this study predate the infection). The sample titles of this study are shuffled in the database, so cell type and time point are left out; the donor was told from shared clones.

V and J are TRBV4-3 and TRBJ2-3; 11 nucleotides align to TRBD2. V lost 3 bases, J lost 9 bases, and 11 bases stayed unmatched. This CDR3 region has 16 residues. Per the germline V gene, CDR1 is LGHNA and CDR2 is YSLEER. CDR3 in amino acids: CASSHTGTSGDTTQYF. The CDR3 bases are TGCGCCAGCAGCCACACCGGGACTAGCGGAGACACAACGCAGTATTTT.

The chain uses TRBV7-9 and TRBJ1-2; D possibly corresponds to TRBD1 (5 bases). The V and J ends lost 5 bases and 8 bases respectively, with 9 bases between them. Germline V gene sequence: CDR1 SEHNR, CDR2 FQNEAQ (reference sequence). This CDR3 spans 11 amino acids. The CDR3 DNA is TGTGCCAGCAGCCGGGAGGGGGGCTACACCTTC. Its translation is CASSREGGYTF.

The chain carries TRBV24-1 and TRBJ2-3; no reliable D call. There are 14 residues in the CDR3. Deletions cut 5 bases from V and 0 bases from J, with 8 bases between. Germline assignment: CDR1 KGHDR and CDR2 SFDVKD. For the CDR3, the DNA is TGTGCCACCAGTGGGTGGCCTAGCACAGATACGCAGTATTTT. As protein: CATSGWPSTDTQYF.

J is TRBJ1-1 and V is TRBV7-9, with D maybe TRBD1 (5 bases). The CDR3 runs to 14 residues. CDR1 and CDR2 from the germline V gene are SEHNR and FQNEAQ (reference sequence). Deletions cut 3 bases from V and 4 bases from J, with 12 bases between. This chain's CDR3 is CASSFGRDVTEAFF. CDR3 sequence (DNA): TGTGCCAGCAGCTTCGGTCGGGACGTCACTGAAGCTTTCTTT.

This clonotype has ten or more counts. The rearrangement joins TRBV6-5 to TRBJ2-1; the match to TRBD2 covers 11 bases. The germline CDR1 and CDR2 sequences are MNHEY and SVGAGI. The junction had 0 bases not matched to a gene; V was cut back by 5 bases and J by 9 bases. This CDR3 contains 12 residues. Here the CDR3 reads CASSTSGGEQFF. Here the CDR3 DNA reads TGTGCCAGCAGTACTAGCGGGGGTGAGCAGTTCTTC.

This chain uses TRBV7-2 with TRBJ1-3; D remains ambiguous. The ends were cut back, 5 bases at V and 4 bases at J, with 15 bases in the middle. The CDR3 has 15 residues. Germline CDR1 is SGHTA and CDR2 is FQGNSA. CDR3 region: CASSAAWGPGNTIYF. The CDR3 DNA sequence: TGTGCCAGCAGCGCCGCCTGGGGTCCAGGAAACACCATATATTTT. The full variable domain, with the rest looked up from reference TRBV7-2 and TRBJ1-3, is GAGVSQSPSNKVTEKGKDVELRCDPISGHTALYWYRQSLGQGLEFLIYFQGNSAPDKSGLPSDRFSAERTGGSVSTLTIQRTQQEDSAVYLCASSAAWGPGNTIYFGEGSWLTVV.

This clonotype was observed a handful of times. The chain uses TRBV6-2 or TRBV6-3 and TRBJ2-2; the D gene is possibly TRBD2 (6 bases). Germline V lookup: CDR1 MNHEY, CDR2 SVGEGT. The germline V and J ends were trimmed by 7 bases and 2 bases, with 11 bases remaining between them. The CDR3 covers 14 residues. This CDR3 reads CASTPGTNTGELFF. CDR3 sequence (DNA): TGTGCCAGCACTCCAGGGACTAACACCGGGGAGCTGTTTTTT.

There are a few counts of this clonotype. The V and J genes are TRBV7-9 and TRBJ2-1, with 11 bases that match TRBD2. The CDR3 is 18 amino acids. The germline V gene has CDR1 SEHNR and CDR2 FQNEAQ (reference sequence). Trimming removed 4 bases from V and 0 bases from J; junction bases left unmatched: 8. The CDR3 DNA is TGTGCCAGCAGCTCACTAGCGGGGGTCACGAGCTCCTACAATGAGCAGTTCTTC. The encoded protein is CASSSLAGVTSSYNEQFF.

The chain carries TRBV3-1 and TRBJ1-2; D is possibly TRBD1 (6 bases). Germline loops: CDR1 LGHDT, CDR2 YNNKEL (reference sequence). CDR3 length equals 15 residues. Trimming took 1 base from V and 6 from J, leaving 15 bases between them. The CDR3 region is CASSQGPGAANGYTF. The CDR3 DNA reads as TGTGCCAGCAGCCAAGGCCCGGGGGCCGCAAATGGCTACACCTTC.

V usage is TRBV20-1 and J usage is TRBJ2-5, with D maybe TRBD2 (5 bases). Trimming took off 3 bases at V and 5 bases at J, with 16 bases between the two ends. CDR1 DFQATT and CDR2 SNEGSKA come from the germline V gene (reference sequence). This CDR3 spans 14 amino acids. CDR3 in DNA: TGCAGTGCTAGTTCCGCGGACTCAAGGGAGACCCAGTACTTC. Translation: CSASSADSRETQYF.

This clonotype was seen at least ten times. The chain is built from TRBV15 and TRBJ2-4; D unresolved. Germline V gives CDR1 LNHNV, CDR2 YYDKDF (reference sequence). CDR3 length: 16 amino acids. V lost 0 bases, J lost 0 bases, and 9 bases lay in between. The CDR3 nucleotides are TGTGCCACCAGCAGAGAACATGGTTTAGCCAAAAACATTCAGTACTTC. It translates to CATSREHGLAKNIQYF.

This clonotype appeared a few times. V usage is TRBV6-1 and J usage is TRBJ2-7; D possibly matches TRBD1 or TRBD2 (6 bases each). CDR3 size: 15 residues. The ends were cut back, 2 bases at V and 2 bases at J, with 13 bases in the middle. Germline V gene lookup returns CDR1 MNHNS and CDR2 SASEGT. CDR3 sequence: CASSERQEGPYEQYF. The CDR3, as DNA: TGTGCCAGCAGTGAAAGACAGGAGGGACCCTACGAGCAGTACTTC.

This clonotype has a count of ten or more. The chain is built from TRBV6-1 and TRBJ2-3, with 11 bases identical to TRBD2. The CDR3 is made up of 14 amino acids. Unmatched junction bases numbered 7, after V lost 10 bases and J lost 4 bases. Germline CDR1 is MNHNS and CDR2 is SASEGT. The CDR3 is CATHSGGDADTQYF. The CDR3 nucleotides are TGTGCCACTCATAGCGGGGGGGATGCAGATACGCAGTATTTT.

This chain links TRBV7-3 with TRBJ2-4; the D gene is possibly TRBD1 (6 bases). The V gene's germline CDR1 is SGHTA and CDR2 FQGTGA. V lost 2 bases, J lost 7 bases, and 12 bases lay in between. This CDR3 spans 14 amino acids. DNA of the CDR3: TGTGCCAGCAGCTTAGGTGGAGGACAGAACATTCAGTACTTC. Encoded protein: CASSLGGGQNIQYF.

V usage is TRBV25-1 and J usage is TRBJ1-1; no firm D call. Germline CDR1 reads MGHDK; CDR2 reads SYGVNS. The CDR3 is 13 residues long. Trimming left V 0 bases short and J 4 bases short, with 6 bases between. The DNA of the CDR3 is TGTGCCAGCAGTGAATATGAGACCACTGAAGCTTTCTTT. Protein: CASSEYETTEAFF.

This clonotype was seen at least ten times. The V and J genes are TRBV6-6 and TRBJ2-1; 8 bases align to TRBD2. The CDR3 loop spans 17 amino acids. Germline V CDR1 and CDR2: MNHNY, SVGAGI (reference sequence). The trim removed 5 bases at V and 5 bases at J, leaving 14 bases unmatched. The CDR3, as DNA: TGTGCCAGCAGTCCCTTCGGGCGGGGGGCCCAAAACAATGAGCAGTTCTTC. Amino acids: CASSPFGRGAQNNEQFF.

There are many counts of this clonotype. The J gene is TRBJ2-1, the V gene TRBV4-2; 7 positions agree with TRBD2. Germline assignment: CDR1 LGHNA and CDR2 YNFKEQ. V shed 0 bases and J 4 bases; nucleotides not matched to a gene: 9. CDR3 length equals 17 residues. The CDR3 region is CASSQEKSGGPYNEQFF. The CDR3 bases are TGTGCCAGCAGCCAAGAGAAGTCGGGGGGTCCGTACAATGAGCAGTTCTTC.

There are a few counts of this clonotype. The chain couples TRBV20-1 to TRBJ1-1; D is undetermined. The V end lost 4 bases, the J end lost 7 bases, and 10 bases lay between the germline ends. The CDR3 runs to 11 residues. Germline loops: CDR1 DFQATT, CDR2 SNEGSKA (reference sequence). CDR3 nucleotides: TGCAGTGCTATACCGGGAATTGAAGCTTTCTTT. As protein: CSAIPGIEAFF.

This rearrangement joins TRBV6-1 to TRBJ2-7, with D maybe TRBD1 (6 bases). From germline, CDR1 is MNHNS and CDR2 SASEGT. The CDR3 spans 14 residues. Trimming removed 0 bases from V and 5 bases from J, with 11 bases in between. The CDR3 coding sequence is TGTGCCAGCAGTGAAGCCATACAGGGAAACGAGCAGTACTTC. Amino acids: CASSEAIQGNEQYF.

The CDR3 protein is CASSRGQKAPLQETQYF. CDR3 coding DNA: TGTGCCAGCAGTCGGGGACAAAAAGCCCCCCTACAAGAGACCCAGTACTTC. The V and J genes are TRBV27 and TRBJ2-5; D might be TRBD1 (6 bases). This CDR3 spans 17 amino acids. V gave up 5 bases and J gave up 2 bases, with 21 bases separating them. In germline, CDR1 is MNHEY, CDR2 SMNVEV (reference sequence).

The chain is built from TRBV9 and TRBJ2-1, with 10 nucleotides matching TRBD2. Germline-derived CDR1 and CDR2 are SGDLS and YYNGEE. The CDR3 extends over 20 amino acids. V lost 0 bases to trimming and J lost 1 base; unmatched junction nucleotides: 13. CDR3 sequence reads: CASSVAGLAGAGASYNEQFF. CDR3 nucleotide sequence: TGTGCCAGCAGCGTAGCCGGCCTAGCGGGGGCCGGGGCGTCCTACAATGAGCAGTTCTTC.

This clonotype appeared a few times. The chain employs TRBV7-2 and TRBJ1-1, with D perhaps TRBD1 (6 bases). The CDR3 sequence is 15 residues long. Germline loops: CDR1 SGHTA, CDR2 FQGNSA. Deletions cut 1 base from V and 5 bases from J, with 14 bases between. CDR3 sequence: CASSLGAGGYTEAFF. CDR3 bases: TGTGCCAGCAGCTTAGGGGCGGGGGGCTATACTGAAGCTTTCTTT.